This T cell receptor (beta chain) stems from a study of T cell repertoires in cytomegalovirus infection. Points from the study as a whole: Summed frequency of public TCR beta families distinguished CMV carriers with the relevant HLA.

V was trimmed by 8 bases and J by 8 bases, leaving 10 bases between them. The CDR3 is 12 residues long. The germline CDR1 and CDR2 sequences are MDHEN and SYDVKM. Concerning this clonotype itself: Its specificity is not known.

MiXCR was run by TCRdb on the reads, yielding one entry per CDR3 protein. This table holds roughly 640,000 distinct CDR3 sequences, 24% found once. V and J are TRBV28 and TRBJ1-6; TRBD1 is a possible D gene (5 bases). The receptor comes from a human donor in good health (CMV status not recorded). Some clones in this sample may be carry-over from other donors' samples. Material for sequencing was CD8+ T cells from PBMCs. CDR3 residues: CASFDSDSPLHF. The CDR3 DNA reads TGTGCCAGCTTTGACAGCGATTCACCCCTCCACTTT.